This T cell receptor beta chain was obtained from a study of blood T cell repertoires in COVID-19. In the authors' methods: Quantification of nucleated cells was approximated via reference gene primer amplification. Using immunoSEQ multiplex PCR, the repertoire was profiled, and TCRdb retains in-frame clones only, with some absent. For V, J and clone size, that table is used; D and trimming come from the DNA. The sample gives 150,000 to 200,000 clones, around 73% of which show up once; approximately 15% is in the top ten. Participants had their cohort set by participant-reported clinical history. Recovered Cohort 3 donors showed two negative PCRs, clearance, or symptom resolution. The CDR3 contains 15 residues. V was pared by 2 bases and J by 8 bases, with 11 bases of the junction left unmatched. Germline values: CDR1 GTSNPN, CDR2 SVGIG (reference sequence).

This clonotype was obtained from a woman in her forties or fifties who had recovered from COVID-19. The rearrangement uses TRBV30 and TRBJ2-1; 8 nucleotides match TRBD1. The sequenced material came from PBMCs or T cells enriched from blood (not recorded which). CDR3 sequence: CAWSKDREYSYEQFF. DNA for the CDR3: TGTGCCTGGAGTAAGGACAGGGAATACAGCTATGAGCAGTTCTTC.